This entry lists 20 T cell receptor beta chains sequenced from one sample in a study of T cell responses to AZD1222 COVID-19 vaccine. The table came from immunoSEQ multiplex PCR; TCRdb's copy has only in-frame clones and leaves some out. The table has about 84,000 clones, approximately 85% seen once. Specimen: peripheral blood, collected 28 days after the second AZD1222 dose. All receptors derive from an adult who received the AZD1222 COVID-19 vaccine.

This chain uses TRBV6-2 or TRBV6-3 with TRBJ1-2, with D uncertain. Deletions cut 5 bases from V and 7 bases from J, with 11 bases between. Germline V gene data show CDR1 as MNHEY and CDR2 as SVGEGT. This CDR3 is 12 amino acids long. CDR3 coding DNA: TGTGCCAGCAGTGACACGGATTTTGGCTACACCTTC. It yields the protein CASSDTDFGYTF.

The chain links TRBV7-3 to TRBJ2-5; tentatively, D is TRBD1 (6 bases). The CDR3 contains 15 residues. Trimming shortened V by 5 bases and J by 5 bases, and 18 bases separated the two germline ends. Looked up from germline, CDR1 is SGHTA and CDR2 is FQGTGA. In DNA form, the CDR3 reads TGTGCCAGCAGCCGGCGGCCAGGGGCCGATGAGACCCAGTACTTC. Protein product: CASSRRPGADETQYF.

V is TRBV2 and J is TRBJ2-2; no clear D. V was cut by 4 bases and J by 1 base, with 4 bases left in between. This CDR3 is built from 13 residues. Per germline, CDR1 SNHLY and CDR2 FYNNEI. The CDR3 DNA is TGTGCCAGCAGTGTGCTGAACACCGGGGAGCTGTTTTTT. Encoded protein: CASSVLNTGELFF.

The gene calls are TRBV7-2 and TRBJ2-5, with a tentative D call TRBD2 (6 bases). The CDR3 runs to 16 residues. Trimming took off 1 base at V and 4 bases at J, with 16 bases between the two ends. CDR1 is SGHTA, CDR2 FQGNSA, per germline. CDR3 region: CASSLDLARVGETQYF. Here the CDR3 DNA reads TGTGCCAGCAGCTTAGATCTAGCGAGGGTTGGAGAGACCCAGTACTTC.

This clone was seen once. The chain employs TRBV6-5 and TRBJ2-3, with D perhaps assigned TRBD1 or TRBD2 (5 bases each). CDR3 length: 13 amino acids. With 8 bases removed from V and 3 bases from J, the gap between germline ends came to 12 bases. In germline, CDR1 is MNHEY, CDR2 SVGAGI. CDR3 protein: CASRGPGTDTQYF. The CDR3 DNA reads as TGTGCCAGCCGGGGACCGGGGACAGATACGCAGTATTTT.

The CDR3 is CASSEGDYTDTQYF. The DNA for the CDR3 is TGTGCCAGCAGCGAGGGGGACTACACAGATACGCAGTATTTT. This chain connects TRBV9 to TRBJ2-3; tentatively, D is TRBD2 (7 bases). The CDR3 has 14 residues. V shed 3 bases and J shed 2 bases, with 10 bases lying between them. CDR1 and CDR2 (germline): SGDLS, YYNGEE. The complete variable domain, with remaining parts taken from reference TRBV9 and TRBJ2-3, reads DSGVTQTPKHLITATGQRVTLRCSPRSGDLSVYWYQQSLDQGLQFLIQYYNGEERAKGNILERFSAQQFPDLHSELNLSSLELGDSALYFCASSEGDYTDTQYFGPGTRLTVL.

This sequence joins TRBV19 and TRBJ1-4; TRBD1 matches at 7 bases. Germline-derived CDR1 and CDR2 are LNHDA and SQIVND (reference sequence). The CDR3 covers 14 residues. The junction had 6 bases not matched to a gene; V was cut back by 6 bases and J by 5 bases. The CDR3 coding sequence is TGTGCCAGTAGCCTTGGACAGGCCAATGAAAAACTGTTTTTT. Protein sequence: CASSLGQANEKLFF.

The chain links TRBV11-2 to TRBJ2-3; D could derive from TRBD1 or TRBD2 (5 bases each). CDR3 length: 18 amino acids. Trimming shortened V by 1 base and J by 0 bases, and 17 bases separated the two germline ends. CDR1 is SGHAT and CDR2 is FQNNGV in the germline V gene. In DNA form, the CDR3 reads TGTGCCAGCAGCTTAGGACCGGGGCGGCGCCCAAGCACAGATACGCAGTATTTT. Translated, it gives CASSLGPGRRPSTDTQYF.

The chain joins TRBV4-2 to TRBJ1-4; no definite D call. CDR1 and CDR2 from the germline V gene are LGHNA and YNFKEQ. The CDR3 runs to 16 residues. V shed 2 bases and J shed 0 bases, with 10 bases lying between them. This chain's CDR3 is CASSQFPAATNEKLFF. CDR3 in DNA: TGTGCCAGCAGCCAATTTCCAGCGGCAACTAATGAAAAACTGTTTTTT.

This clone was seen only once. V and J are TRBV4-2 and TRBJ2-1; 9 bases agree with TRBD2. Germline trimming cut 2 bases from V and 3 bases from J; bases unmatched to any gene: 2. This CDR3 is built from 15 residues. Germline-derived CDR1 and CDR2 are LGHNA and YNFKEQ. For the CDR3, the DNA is TGTGCCAGCAGCCAACTAGCGGGATTCTACAATGAGCAGTTCTTC. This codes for CASSQLAGFYNEQFF.

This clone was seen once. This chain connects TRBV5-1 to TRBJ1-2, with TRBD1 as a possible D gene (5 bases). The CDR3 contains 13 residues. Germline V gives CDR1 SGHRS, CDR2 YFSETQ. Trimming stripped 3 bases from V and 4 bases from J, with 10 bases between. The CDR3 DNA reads TGCGCCAGCAGCTCGGCAGGGCGCTATGGCTACACCTTC. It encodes CASSSAGRYGYTF.

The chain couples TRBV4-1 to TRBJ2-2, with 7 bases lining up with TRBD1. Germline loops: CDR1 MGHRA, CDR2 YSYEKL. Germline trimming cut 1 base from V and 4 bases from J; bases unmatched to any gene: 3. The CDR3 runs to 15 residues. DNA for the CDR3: TGCGCCAGCAGCCAAGCAGACAGGGTCACCGGGGAGCTGTTTTTT. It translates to CASSQADRVTGELFF.

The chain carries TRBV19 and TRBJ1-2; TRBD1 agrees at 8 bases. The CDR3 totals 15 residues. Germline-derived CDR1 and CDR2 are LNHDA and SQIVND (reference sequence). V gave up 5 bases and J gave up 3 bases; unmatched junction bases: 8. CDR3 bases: TGTGCCAGTAGTTATGACAGGGGTAAGGACTATGGCTACACCTTC. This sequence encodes CASSYDRGKDYGYTF.

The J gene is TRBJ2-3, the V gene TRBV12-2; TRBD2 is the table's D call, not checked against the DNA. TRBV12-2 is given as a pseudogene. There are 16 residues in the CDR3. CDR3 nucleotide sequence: TGTGCAAGTCGCTTAAACCCTAGTCCTTACACAGATACGCAGTATTTT. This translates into CASRLNPSPYTDTQYF.

The CDR3 DNA follows: TGTGCCAGCAGTGATTACGTATCTGGCATCTATGGCTACACCTTC. Its translation is CASSDYVSGIYGYTF. The chain has TRBV2 and TRBJ1-2; the D is unclear. This CDR3 is 15 amino acids long. Trimming cost V 3 bases and J 4 bases, with 15 bases left between them. Germline V gives CDR1 SNHLY, CDR2 FYNNEI.

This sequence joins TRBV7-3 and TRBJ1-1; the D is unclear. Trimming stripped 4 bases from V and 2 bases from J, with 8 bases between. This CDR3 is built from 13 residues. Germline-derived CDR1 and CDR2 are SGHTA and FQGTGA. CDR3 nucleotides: TGTGCCAGCAGCTCGACACCAAACACTGAAGCTTTCTTT. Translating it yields CASSSTPNTEAFF.

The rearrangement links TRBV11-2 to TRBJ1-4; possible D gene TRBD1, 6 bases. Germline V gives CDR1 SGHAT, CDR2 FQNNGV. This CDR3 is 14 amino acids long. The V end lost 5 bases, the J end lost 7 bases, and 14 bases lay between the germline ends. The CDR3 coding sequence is TGTGCCAGCAGCATCGATCAGGGGACTGAAAAACTGTTTTTT. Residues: CASSIDQGTEKLFF.

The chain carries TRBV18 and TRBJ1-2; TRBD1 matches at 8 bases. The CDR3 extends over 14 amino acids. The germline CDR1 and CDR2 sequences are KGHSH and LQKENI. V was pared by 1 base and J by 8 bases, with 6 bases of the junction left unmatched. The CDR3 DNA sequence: TGTGCCAGCTCACCACGACAGGGGCCATGGGGCTACACCTTC. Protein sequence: CASSPRQGPWGYTF.

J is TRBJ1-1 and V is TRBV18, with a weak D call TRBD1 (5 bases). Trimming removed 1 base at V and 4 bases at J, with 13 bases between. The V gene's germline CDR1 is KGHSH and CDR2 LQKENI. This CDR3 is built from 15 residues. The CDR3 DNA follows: TGTGCCAGCTCACCACTAAGGGGAAGTTTCACTGAAGCTTTCTTT. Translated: CASSPLRGSFTEAFF. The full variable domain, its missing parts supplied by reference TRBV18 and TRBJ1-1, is NAGVMQNPRHLVRRRGQEARLRCSPMKGHSHVYWYRQLPEEGLKFMVYLQKENIIDESGMPKERFSAEFPKEGPSILRIQQVVRGDSAAYFCASSPLRGSFTEAFFGQGTRLTVV.

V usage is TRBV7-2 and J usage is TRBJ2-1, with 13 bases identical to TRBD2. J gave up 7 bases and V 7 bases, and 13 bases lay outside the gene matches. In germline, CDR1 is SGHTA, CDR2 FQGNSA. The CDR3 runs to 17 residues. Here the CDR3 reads CASKQGLAGRQGNEQFF. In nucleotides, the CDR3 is TGTGCCAGCAAACAGGGACTAGCGGGGCGACAAGGTAATGAGCAGTTCTTC.